This TCR beta chain is drawn from a study of T cells in Graves' hyperthyroidism and ophthalmopathy. TCR beta CDR3 regions were amplified from RNA transcripts. The primer set for the first-round RT-PCR of the TCR CDR3 was HTBI. TCRdb re-called the multiplex PCR reads through MiXCR, storing one row per CDR3 protein. The table has a few hundred thousand distinct CDR3 sequences, around 15% seen once. The germline CDR1 and CDR2 sequences are SNHLY and FYNNEI. This CDR3 has 13 amino acids. The ends were cut back, 7 bases at V and 4 bases at J, with 14 bases in the middle. This clonotype has more than one count but fewer than ten. The authors took PBMCs from roughly 9.5 ml fresh peripheral blood.

The genes are TRBV2 and TRBJ2-7; weak D call: TRBD1 (6 bases). The sample consisted of blood. The clonotype was recovered from a woman under 30 with Graves' hyperthyroidism. CDR3 bases: TGTGCCAGCATATCAGGGCAGGGGTACGAGCAGTACTTC. It translates to CASISGQGYEQYF.